Sequencing of this TCR beta chain was carried out in a study of post-analysis software for immune sequencing data (dated by TCRdb to between 2015 and 2017). At the level of the whole study: Recorded disease courses included relapsing-remitting, secondary progressive and progressive-relapsing multiple sclerosis, with some patients lacking subtype annotation. The patient repertoires were set against eleven to twelve previously published healthy control repertoires from donors whose ages ranged from roughly 6 to 27 years. A subset of samples was prepared in parallel using single-end sample barcoding, then pooled and co-amplified after Illumina adapter ligation.

This clonotype was seen only once. Its antigen specificity is not known. The record has no base qualities; no much larger clone is one base away. Study-wide conclusions, independent of this receptor: Direct clustering with F measure showed strong co-clustering of samples prepared in the same batch, prompting a batch-effect correction. The control group was slightly older than the multiple sclerosis patient group. Significantly higher frequencies in patients than in controls were found for about five TRBV segments, including TRBV5-6, TRBV5-1 and TRBV20-1. Multiple sclerosis patients had significantly lower normalized Chao1 diversity than controls, a result that suggests substantial peripheral T-cell clonal expansion.

Library preparation employed PCR. The instrument was an Illumina HiSeq 2500. Unique molecular identifiers were incorporated into TCR beta cDNA libraries to reduce PCR and sequencing biases. Approximately 500,000 cDNA molecules were obtained for every 1 to 10 million input T cells, so each molecule roughly corresponded to one T cell. The same protocol used for the earlier healthy control dataset was applied to prepare and sequence the patient libraries. Within a given batch, samples were prepared together, multiplexed and sequenced on the same HiSeq lane. As for how the authors treated the data: MIGEC was used to process the raw barcoded reads, and molecular identifier groups with only a single read were discarded before consensus assembly and CDR3 extraction. Clonotype tables were post-analysed with VDJtools, and diversity was normalized by down-sampling all datasets to the smallest sample size. In repertoire overlap clustering, CDR3 amino acid sequences, but not nucleotide sequences, were matched to correct batch-related cross-sample contamination. TCRdb reprocessed the public reads (quality trimming at Q25 with fastp, clone calling with MiXCR) and kept in-frame beta chains. Rows are combined by CDR3 protein, so each entry shows the most common genes and DNA. The V and J calls, along with clone size, are taken from TCRdb and not from the paper's own processing. Within this sample are hundreds of thousands of distinct CDR3 sequences, with roughly two fifths of them counted one time only. The ten largest clones capture under 2% of the sample.

TCR beta repertoires were profiled from peripheral blood of about a dozen young patients with multiple sclerosis to demonstrate the VDJtools post-analysis software. The multiple sclerosis patients were children and adolescents between roughly 6 and 17 years of age. Inclusive of the bounding cysteine and phenylalanine, the CDR3 is 17 residues long. Of the read, only the CDR3 DNA is kept; its 51 bases are in frame from base 1. The junction shows trimming of 1 base on V and 1 base on J, and the gene matches do not reach 8 bases of it. According to the germline V gene, CDR1 reads MDHEN and CDR2 reads SYDVKM.

The origin of this receptor is a girl between 5 and 17 years old with multiple sclerosis. The sample taken for sequencing was blood. Recombination joined TRBV28 with TRBJ2-5; 8 central nucleotides agree with TRBD1. At the DNA level, the sequence is TGTGCCAGCAGTTTATTACGACAGGGGACAATCCAAGAGACCCAGTACTTC. Its protein is CASSLLRQGTIQETQYF. The variable domain in full, with residues beyond the CDR3 obtained from the reference TRBV28 and TRBJ2-5 genes, is DVKVTQSSRYLVKRTGEKVFLECVQDMDHENMFWYRQDPGLGLRLIYFSYDVKMKEKGDIPEGYSVSREKKERFSLILESASTNQTSMYLCASSLLRQGTIQETQYFGPGTRLLVL.